The 3 T cell receptor beta chains given below trace back to one sample, sequenced in a study of regulatory T cells in long-lasting Graves disease (dated by TCRdb to the early 2020s). The time point label corresponds to: newly diagnosed GD, antithyroid drugs for less than 3 months. RNA was extracted from PBMCs in TRIzol for both TCR sequencing and RNA sequencing. Library preparation used multiplex PCR. Sequencing was performed on an Illumina HiSeq 4000. TCR beta libraries were built with iRepertoire HTBI primers and Arm-PCR amplification of CDR3 regions. TCRdb reran the public reads through fastp at Q25 and MiXCR, keeping productive beta chains. Every CDR3 protein is listed once, alongside the most common genes and DNA of its rows. The sample has 450,000 to 600,000 distinct CDR3 sequences on record, about 14% of them singletons. Of the sample, 8% to 10% falls within the top ten clones. These same records also appear under a second study, on T cells in Graves' hyperthyroidism and ophthalmopathy.

Here the sequenced sample was peripheral blood mononuclear cells (PBMCs), taken at new diagnosis, from a patient treated with antithyroid drugs. The receptors were sampled from a man aged 25 to 45 with Graves disease. Donor details come from another sample of the same person, matched by shared clones.

In its sample, this clonotype was seen many times. J is TRBJ1-2 and V is TRBV7-9; D not certain. The CDR3 totals 15 residues. V was clipped by 4 bases and J by 0 bases, with 12 bases between them. Germline CDR1 SEHNR, CDR2 FQNEAQ (reference sequence). Here the CDR3 reads CASSSSGPANYGYTF. CDR3 in DNA: TGTGCCAGCAGCTCCTCAGGTCCAGCTAACTATGGCTACACCTTC.

This clonotype was observed many times. The V and J genes are TRBV29-1 and TRBJ2-1; no firm D call. Germline lookup yields CDR1 SQVTM and CDR2 ANQGSEA. The germline V and J ends were trimmed by 7 bases and 9 bases, with 10 bases remaining between them. The CDR3 contains 10 residues. In DNA form, the CDR3 reads TGCAGCGCCGAGACCAGTGAGCAGTTCTTC. It translates to CSAETSEQFF.

Worth noting for this clonotype: This may stem from a read error, because a much larger clone lies one nucleotide away. This rearrangement joins TRBV6-2 or TRBV6-3 to TRBJ2-7; tentatively, D is TRBD1 (6 bases). The CDR3 contains 15 residues. Germline V gene data show CDR1 as MNHEY and CDR2 as SVGEGT. The CDR3 protein is CASSESLDSSYERYF. CDR3 nucleotide sequence: TGTGCCAGCAGTGAATCCTTGGACAGCTCCTACGAGCGGTACTTC.